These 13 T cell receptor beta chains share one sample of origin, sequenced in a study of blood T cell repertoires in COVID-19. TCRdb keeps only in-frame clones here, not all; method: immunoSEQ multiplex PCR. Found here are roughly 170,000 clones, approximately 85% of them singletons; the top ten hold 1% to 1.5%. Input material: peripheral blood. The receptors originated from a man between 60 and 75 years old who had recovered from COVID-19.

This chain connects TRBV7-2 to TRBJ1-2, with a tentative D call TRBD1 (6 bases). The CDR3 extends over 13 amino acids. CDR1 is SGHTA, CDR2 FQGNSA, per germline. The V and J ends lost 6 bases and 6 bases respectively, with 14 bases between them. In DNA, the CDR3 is TGTGCCAGCAGAGTTACAGGGATCCATGGCTACACCTTC. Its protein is CASRVTGIHGYTF.

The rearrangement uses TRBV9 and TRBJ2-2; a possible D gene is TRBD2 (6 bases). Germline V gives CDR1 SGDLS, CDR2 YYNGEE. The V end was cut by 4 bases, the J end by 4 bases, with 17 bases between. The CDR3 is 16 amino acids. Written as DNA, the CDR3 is TGTGCCAGCAGCTCCCTGGGACTGGTGGGCACCGGGGAGCTGTTTTTT. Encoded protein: CASSSLGLVGTGELFF.

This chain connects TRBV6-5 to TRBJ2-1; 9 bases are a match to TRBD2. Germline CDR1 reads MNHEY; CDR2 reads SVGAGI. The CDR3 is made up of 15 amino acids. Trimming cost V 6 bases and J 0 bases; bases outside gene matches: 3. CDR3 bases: TGTGCCAGCAGGATTAGCGGGGGCTCCTACAATGAGCAGTTCTTC. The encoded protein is CASRISGGSYNEQFF.

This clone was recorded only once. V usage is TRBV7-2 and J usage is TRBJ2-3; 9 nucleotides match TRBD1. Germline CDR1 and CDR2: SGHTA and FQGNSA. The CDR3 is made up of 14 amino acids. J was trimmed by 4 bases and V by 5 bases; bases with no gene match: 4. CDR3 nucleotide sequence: TGTGCCAGCAGCCCGGGACAGGGAGCAGATACGCAGTATTTT. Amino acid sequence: CASSPGQGADTQYF. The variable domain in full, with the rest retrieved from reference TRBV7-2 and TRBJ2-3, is GAGVSQSPSNKVTEKGKDVELRCDPISGHTALYWYRQSLGQGLEFLIYFQGNSAPDKSGLPSDRFSAERTGGSVSTLTIQRTQQEDSAVYLCASSPGQGADTQYFGPGTRLTVL.

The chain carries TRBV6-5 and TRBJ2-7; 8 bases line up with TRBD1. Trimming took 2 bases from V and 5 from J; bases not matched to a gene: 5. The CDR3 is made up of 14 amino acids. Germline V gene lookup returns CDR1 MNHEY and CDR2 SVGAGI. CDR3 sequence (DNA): TGTGCCAGCAGTTACGCACAGGGGGGAGACGAGCAGTACTTC. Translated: CASSYAQGGDEQYF.

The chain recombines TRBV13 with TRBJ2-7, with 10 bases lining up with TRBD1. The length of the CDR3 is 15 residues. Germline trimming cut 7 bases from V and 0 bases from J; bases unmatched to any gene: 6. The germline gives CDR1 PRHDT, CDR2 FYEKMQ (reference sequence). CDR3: CASTKGQGPSYEQYF. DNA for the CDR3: TGTGCCAGCACCAAGGGACAGGGGCCCTCCTACGAGCAGTACTTC.

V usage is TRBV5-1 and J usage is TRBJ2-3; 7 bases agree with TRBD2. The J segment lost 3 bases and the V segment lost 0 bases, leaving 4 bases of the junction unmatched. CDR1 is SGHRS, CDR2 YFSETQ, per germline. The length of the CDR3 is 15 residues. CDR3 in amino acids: CASSLAGGPTDTQYF. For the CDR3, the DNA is TGCGCCAGCAGCTTGGCGGGGGGACCAACAGATACGCAGTATTTT.

CDR3 sequence reads: CASSLSLIASGGPTDTQYF. In DNA, the CDR3 is TGTGCCAGCAGTTTATCGTTAATAGCCAGCGGGGGTCCCACAGATACGCAGTATTTT. The rearrangement uses TRBV27 and TRBJ2-3; TRBD2 matches 8 bases. The ends lost 0 bases at V and 2 bases at J; junction bases unmatched: 13. CDR1 and CDR2 (germline): MNHEY, SMNVEV (reference sequence). The CDR3 runs to 19 residues.

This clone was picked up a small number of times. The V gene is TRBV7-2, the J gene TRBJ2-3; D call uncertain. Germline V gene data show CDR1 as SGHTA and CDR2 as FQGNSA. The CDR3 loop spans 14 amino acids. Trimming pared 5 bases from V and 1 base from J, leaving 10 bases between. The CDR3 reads CASSPTDGTDTQYF. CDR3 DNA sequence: TGTGCCAGCAGCCCTACAGACGGCACAGATACGCAGTATTTT.

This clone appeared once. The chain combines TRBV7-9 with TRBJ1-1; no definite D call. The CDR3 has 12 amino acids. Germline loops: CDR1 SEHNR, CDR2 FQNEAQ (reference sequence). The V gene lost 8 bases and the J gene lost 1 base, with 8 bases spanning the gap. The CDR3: CASQEGNTEAFF. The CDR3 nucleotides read TGTGCCAGCCAAGAGGGGAACACTGAAGCTTTCTTT.

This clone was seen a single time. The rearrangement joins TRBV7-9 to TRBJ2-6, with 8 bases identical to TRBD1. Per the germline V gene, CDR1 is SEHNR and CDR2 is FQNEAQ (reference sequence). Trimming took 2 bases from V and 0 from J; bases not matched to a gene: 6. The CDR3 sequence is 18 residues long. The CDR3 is CASSLTGTGLSGANVLTF. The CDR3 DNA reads TGTGCCAGCAGCTTAACCGGGACAGGCCTCTCTGGGGCCAACGTCCTGACTTTC.

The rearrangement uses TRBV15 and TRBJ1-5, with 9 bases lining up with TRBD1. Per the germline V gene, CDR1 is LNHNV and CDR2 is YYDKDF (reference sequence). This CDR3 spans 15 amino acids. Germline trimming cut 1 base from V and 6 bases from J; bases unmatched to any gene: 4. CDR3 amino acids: CATSRVQGAGQPQHF. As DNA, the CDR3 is TGTGCCACCAGCAGAGTACAGGGGGCAGGTCAGCCCCAGCATTTT.

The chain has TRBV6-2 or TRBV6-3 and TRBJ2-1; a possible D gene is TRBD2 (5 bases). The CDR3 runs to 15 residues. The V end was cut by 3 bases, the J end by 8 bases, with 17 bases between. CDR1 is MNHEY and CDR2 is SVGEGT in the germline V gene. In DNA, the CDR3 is TGTGCCAGCAGTTATCTTGGCTCGAGGGTCGATGAGCAGTTCTTC. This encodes CASSYLGSRVDEQFF.